A single TCR beta chain is shown here with its context. The clone's antigen remains unknown. No quality values exist for individual bases; no much larger clone is one base distant. CDR1 and CDR2 (SNHLY, FYNNEI) derive from the germline V gene. Cut back by 9 bases and 5 bases, the V and J ends lie 10 bases apart. The CDR3 numbers 11 residues from cysteine through phenylalanine. The only DNA kept is the CDR3, 33 bases in frame from the first base. The CDR3 regions of human TCRbeta chains were subjected to immunosequencing. The authors processed their data as follows. Repertoire TCRs were matched against a reference library of SARS-CoV-2-specific TCRs generated with the MIRA antigen-specificity platform. Breadth meant the fraction of unique TCRs that were SARS-CoV-2-associated, whereas depth meant the fraction of total T cells that were SARS-CoV-2-associated. Using the MIRA data, each spike-specific TCR was mapped to the spike region that the TCR reacts to and placed in a CD4 or CD8 class. Log10-transformed breadth and depth values were compared by one-way ANOVA with Sidak's multiple comparisons tests. TCRdb holds this immuneACCESS table with in-frame rearrangements only. Some clones are missing; in checked studies, unresolved V genes explain under half, and the rest has no known cause. D and trimming were read from the DNA, whereas the V and J calls and clone size are those reported in that table. The sample yields over 100,000 clones; about 86% were counted once. The top ten clones comprise around 10% of the sample.

According to the study, the label for this sample's time point signals: baseline before first vaccination. Vaccinee samples were obtained from the UK trials COV001 and COV002, which included a single-blind randomized controlled phase 2/3 trial of AZD1222 (ChAdOx1 nCoV-19) in healthy adults. Trial participant PBMC samples were collected at day 0 and day 28 after the second dose for TCRbeta chain sequencing. The source of the sample is a study of T cell responses to AZD1222 COVID-19 vaccine (dated by TCRdb to the early 2020s). Broadly, across the study: Because spike-specific TCR depth and breadth did not differ between the two schedules, AZD1222 recipients who got a second dose at roughly 4 weeks were pooled with those who got a second dose at roughly 12 weeks. TCR sequencing covered about 230 trial participants: 207 given two doses of AZD1222 and about 26 given two doses of MenACWY control vaccine. Trial participants were enrolled into age subgroups of 18-55, 56-69 and 70-plus years, which contained around 150, 29 and 61 TCR-sequenced participants, respectively. The paper as a whole reports these results and caveats: Reportedly, almost half of the unique spike-specific TCRs recognized epitopes lying outside the regions that are mutated in the B.1.351 and B.1.1.7 variants. Conclusions about previously exposed vaccinees are limited, since just five or six AZD1222 recipients were seropositive for SARS-CoV-2 at baseline. CD4 TCRs associated with the vaccine covered the entire spike protein, and the dominant responses were in regions 160-218 and 743-854. Participants were mostly white British and included more females than males, and it was suggested by the authors that clonal diversity may have been underestimated. The 56-69-year group was small, and its depth increase did not reach significance, likely because of low power. A significant rise in spike-specific TCR breadth and depth was observed after two AZD1222 doses relative to day 0 and relative to MenACWY recipients. Because no day 14 peak-response samples were available, repertoires were characterized only after the peak T cell response.

This receptor chain uses TRBV2 and TRBJ1-2; a confident D gene designation cannot be given. Source: peripheral blood, taken on day 0 of AZD1222 vaccination. The TCR comes from an adult in good health. The nucleotide sequence is TGTGCCAGTGGACCGCTTTATGGCTACACCTTC. This is translated as CASGPLYGYTF.